This T cell receptor (beta chain) was retrieved from a study of blood T cell repertoires in COVID-19. Study background: Sites in the United States, Italy and Spain provided acute and convalescent COVID-19 samples. Nucleic acid was either cDNA or gDNA, and it came from T cells, B-cell-depleted T cells, or PBMCs.

This clone was recorded once. V dropped 7 bases and J dropped 1; count of bases not matched to a gene: 13. The CDR3 length is 17 residues. CDR1 is MDHEN, CDR2 SYDVKM, per germline. Original analysis: Amplification from reference gene primers served as the basis for estimated nucleated cell counts. Profiled with immunoSEQ multiplex PCR; TCRdb holds only in-frame clones, not every one. V and J calls and clone size are given by that table; D and trimming were obtained from the DNA. This sample has about 43,000 clones, with roughly 82% found just once. Sequenced input: peripheral blood. This chain links TRBV28 with TRBJ1-2; 9 bases match TRBD1. The receptor was isolated from a woman aged 60-75 years with acute or convalescent COVID-19. CDR3 region: CASKTPTGGAGNYGYTF. The CDR3 DNA is TGTGCCAGCAAAACCCCAACAGGGGGCGCGGGTAACTATGGCTACACCTTC.